Reported below is one TCR beta chain. Its matching antigen is unknown. PCR primers comprised 60 Vbeta and 13 Jbeta primers. Assay: immunoSEQ multiplex PCR; the TCRdb copy retains only in-frame clones and omits some. The sample gives about 190,000 clones, 82% of which show up once; roughly 0.75% is in the top ten. CDR1 is MNHEY and CDR2 is SMNVEV in the germline V gene (reference sequence). This CDR3 has 14 residues. V shed 1 base and J shed 3 bases, with 9 bases lying between them. The data were taken from a study of cytomegalovirus exposure and HLA in healthy donors. Regarding the study as a whole: It was reported that TCR beta sequences correctly inferred the HLA-A and HLA-B alleles for most subjects. It was likely that a cluster of highly shared sequence variants was a sequencing artifact. Most TCR beta V segments were productive about 87% or about 30% of the time in an earlier analysis.

The origin of this receptor is a woman aged 18-29 years in good health and CMV-seronegative. Sequencing used PBMCs. The rearrangement links TRBV27 to TRBJ1-1; the D gene is possibly TRBD1 (6 bases). In DNA, the CDR3 is TGTGCCAGCAGTTTATATCAGGGGCACACTGAAGCTTTCTTT. This codes for CASSLYQGHTEAFF.